The 23 T cell receptor beta chains below were found in one sample sequenced in a study of blood T cell repertoires in COVID-19. Clones were read by immunoSEQ multiplex PCR, and TCRdb kept only the in-frame ones, dropping some. Here the sample spans approximately 210,000 clones, approximately 90% being singletons. Source material: peripheral blood. Receptor source: a man aged 35-49 years with acute or convalescent COVID-19.

This rearrangement joins TRBV21-1 to TRBJ2-7; TRBD1, the table's D call, lacks a check against the DNA. TRBV21-1 is listed as a pseudogene. The CDR3 runs 13 residues. This chain's CDR3 is CASNPGVSYEQYF. The CDR3 bases are TGTGCCAGCAACCCAGGGGTCTCCTACGAGCAGTACTTC.

The chain carries TRBV6-2 or TRBV6-3 and TRBJ1-5, with 9 bases fitting TRBD1. This CDR3 is built from 15 residues. In germline, CDR1 is MNHEY, CDR2 SVGEGT. V gave up 5 bases and J gave up 6 bases; unmatched junction bases: 8. Written as DNA, the CDR3 is TGTGCCAGCAGTCTGGGGACAGGGAAATTTCAGCCCCAGCATTTT. Protein sequence: CASSLGTGKFQPQHF.

This chain connects TRBV30 to TRBJ1-4; a weak D match, TRBD1 (5 bases). The CDR3 is made up of 13 amino acids. Germline CDR1 is GTSNPN and CDR2 is SVGIG (reference sequence). Between the trimmed V and J ends, which lost 6 bases and 8 bases, there was a span of 16 bases. CDR3 loop: CACPGQGWEKLFF. The CDR3 nucleotides read TGTGCCTGCCCGGGTCAGGGTTGGGAAAAACTGTTTTTT.

This clone appeared a few times. The chain uses TRBV27 and TRBJ1-6, with a possible D match to TRBD1 (6 bases). Germline V CDR1 and CDR2: MNHEY, SMNVEV (reference sequence). The V and J ends lost 2 bases and 13 bases respectively, with 18 bases between them. The CDR3 consists of 15 residues. CDR3 DNA: TGTGCCAGCAGTTTACAGGGGAGGGAGGGGTCGCCCCTCCACTTT. This encodes CASSLQGREGSPLHF.

The V gene is TRBV19, the J gene TRBJ2-1; 8 bases line up with TRBD2. The germline V gene encodes CDR1 LNHDA and CDR2 SQIVND (reference sequence). V shed 1 base, J shed 4 bases, and the junction held 3 bases outside the gene matches. The CDR3 is 15 residues long. The CDR3 loop reads CASSIAQRGYNEQFF. As DNA, the CDR3 is TGTGCCAGTAGTATAGCGCAGCGGGGGTACAATGAGCAGTTCTTC. Using reference TRBV19 and TRBJ2-1 for the parts outside the CDR3, the full variable domain is DGGITQSPKYLFRKEGQNVTLSCEQNLNHDAMYWYRQDPGQGLRLIYYSQIVNDFQKGDIAEGYSVSREKKESFPLTVTSAQKNPTAFYLCASSIAQRGYNEQFFGPGTRLTVL.

The V gene is TRBV4-1, the J gene TRBJ1-6; 7 bases are a match to TRBD1. The CDR3 contains 15 residues. The germline V gene encodes CDR1 MGHRA and CDR2 YSYEKL. J gave up 7 bases and V 4 bases, and 7 bases lay outside the gene matches. CDR3 residues: CASSLKTGPNSPLHF. CDR3 sequence (DNA): TGCGCCAGCAGCCTGAAGACAGGGCCAAATTCACCCCTCCACTTT.

This chain joins TRBV15 and TRBJ1-4; tentative D call: TRBD1 (5 bases). V lost 1 base and J lost 0, with 6 bases in between. CDR1 is LNHNV and CDR2 is YYDKDF in the germline V gene (reference sequence). The CDR3 spans 15 residues. The CDR3 DNA reads TGTGCCACCAGCAGAGCGACAGCAACTAATGAAAAACTGTTTTTT. Translation: CATSRATATNEKLFF.

The chain combines TRBV2 with TRBJ2-4; weak D call: TRBD2 (5 bases). Looked up from germline, CDR1 is SNHLY and CDR2 is FYNNEI. This CDR3 spans 16 amino acids. Trimming shortened V by 2 bases and J by 0 bases, and 11 bases separated the two germline ends. CDR3 nucleotides: TGTGCCAGCAGTGAAAGGCCGCGGGCAGCCAAAAACATTCAGTACTTC. Residues: CASSERPRAAKNIQYF.

The chain couples TRBV18 to TRBJ1-5, with D tentatively TRBD1 (6 bases). The CDR3 consists of 15 residues. V dropped 3 bases and J dropped 4 bases, with 13 bases sitting between them. Germline V gene sequence: CDR1 KGHSH, CDR2 LQKENI. The CDR3 DNA sequence: TGTGCCAGCTCACCCCCGGACAGTTTTAATCAGCCCCAGCATTTT. Amino acids: CASSPPDSFNQPQHF.

This clone was recorded once. For the CDR3, the DNA is TGTGCCAGCAGCCAGGGGCCCCAGAACACTGAAGCTTTCTTT. Translated: CASSQGPQNTEAFF. This chain joins TRBV11-2 and TRBJ1-1; possible D gene TRBD1, 6 bases. This CDR3 contains 14 residues. Germline lookup yields CDR1 SGHAT and CDR2 FQNNGV. Trimming cost V 5 bases and J 1 base, with 11 bases left between them.

The rearrangement links TRBV5-1 to TRBJ2-1; TRBD2 aligns across 9 bases. V lost 0 bases and J lost 7; bases outside the gene matches: 11. The length of the CDR3 is 17 residues. CDR1 SGHRS and CDR2 YFSETQ come from the germline V gene. The CDR3 coding sequence is TGCGCCAGCAGCTTGGCCCCTGGGGCGGGGGGGCGGAATGAGCAGTTCTTC. Amino acids: CASSLAPGAGGRNEQFF.

The V gene is TRBV11-3, the J gene TRBJ2-3, with D possibly being TRBD2 (6 bases). Germline assignment: CDR1 SGHNT and CDR2 YENEEA. The CDR3 contains 15 residues. Trimming pared 1 base from V and 6 bases from J, leaving 14 bases between. CDR3 sequence: CASSLGTGVMDTQYF. CDR3 DNA sequence: TGTGCCAGCAGCTTAGGGACGGGAGTAATGGATACGCAGTATTTT.

V and J are TRBV7-6 and TRBJ1-1; possibly TRBD1 for D (6 bases). The CDR3 runs 16 residues. Germline assignment: CDR1 SGHVS and CDR2 FNYEAQ. With 4 bases removed from V and 5 bases from J, the gap between germline ends came to 20 bases. The CDR3 DNA sequence: TGTGCCAGCAGCTATAACCGGGACATAGGAACGACTGAAGCTTTCTTT. Encoded protein: CASSYNRDIGTTEAFF.

V usage is TRBV3-1 (or the pseudogene TRBV3-2) and J usage is TRBJ2-5, with TRBD2 matching 11 bases. CDR1 is LGHDT, CDR2 YNNKEL, per germline (reference sequence). This CDR3 region has 15 residues. The V gene end was trimmed by 4 bases and the J gene end by 4 bases; junction bases not matched to a gene: 5. CDR3 sequence reads: CASSLAGGPGETQYF. CDR3 coding DNA: TGTGCCAGCAGCCTAGCGGGGGGGCCAGGAGAGACCCAGTACTTC.

This clone was recorded only once. This rearrangement joins TRBV28 to TRBJ2-3; 9 bases fit TRBD2. This CDR3 has 15 residues. Germline trimming cut 6 bases from V and 6 bases from J; bases unmatched to any gene: 10. Germline lookup yields CDR1 MDHEN and CDR2 SYDVKM. CDR3 residues: CASRGASGTTDTQYF. The CDR3 nucleotides are TGTGCCAGCAGAGGGGCTAGCGGGACCACGGATACGCAGTATTTT. Drawing the rest from reference TRBV28 and TRBJ2-3, the complete variable domain is DVKVTQSSRYLVKRTGEKVFLECVQDMDHENMFWYRQDPGLGLRLIYFSYDVKMKEKGDIPEGYSVSREKKERFSLILESASTNQTSMYLCASRGASGTTDTQYFGPGTRLTVL.

This rearrangement joins TRBV7-2 to TRBJ2-6; unclear D gene. This CDR3 has 18 residues. The germline V and J ends were trimmed by 5 bases and 0 bases, with 17 bases remaining between them. Per the germline V gene, CDR1 is SGHTA and CDR2 is FQGNSA. For the CDR3, the DNA is TGTGCCAGCAGCAGACACCTCCCCCCCTTCTCTGGGGCCAACGTCCTGACTTTC. This encodes CASSRHLPPFSGANVLTF.

The chain couples TRBV29-1 to TRBJ1-1; 7 bases are shared with TRBD1. The CDR3 is 14 residues long. V shed 6 bases and J 1 base; nucleotides not matched to a gene: 8. The germline gives CDR1 SQVTM, CDR2 ANQGSEA. Here the CDR3 reads CSVVHNRGNTEAFF. The CDR3 DNA sequence: TGCAGCGTCGTACATAACAGGGGGAACACTGAAGCTTTCTTT.

The CDR3 reads CASSLPQTKNIQYF. The CDR3 nucleotides are TGTGCCAGCAGCTTACCGCAGACCAAAAACATTCAGTACTTC. This chain links TRBV7-2 with TRBJ2-4, with D hard to call. The length of the CDR3 is 14 residues. The V gene lost 2 bases and the J gene lost 2 bases, with 7 bases spanning the gap. Per germline, CDR1 SGHTA and CDR2 FQGNSA.

CDR3 residues: CASSQTDRSNYGYTF. Here the CDR3 DNA reads TGCGCCAGCAGCCAAACGGACAGATCTAACTATGGCTACACCTTC. The V and J genes are TRBV4-1 and TRBJ1-2; D is possibly TRBD1 (6 bases). CDR1 is MGHRA, CDR2 YSYEKL, per germline. The CDR3 extends over 15 amino acids. V lost 2 bases and J 0 bases, leaving 10 bases between the germline ends.

The gene calls are TRBV28 and TRBJ2-1; a possible D gene is TRBD1 (5 bases). The CDR3 loop spans 16 amino acids. The V end was cut by 6 bases, the J end by 0 bases, with 15 bases between. CDR1 MDHEN and CDR2 SYDVKM come from the germline V gene. CDR3 in amino acids: CASSYLQGFSYNEQFF. CDR3 in DNA: TGTGCCAGCAGCTACCTTCAGGGATTCTCCTACAATGAGCAGTTCTTC.

This clone was seen only once. The chain carries TRBV19 and TRBJ1-1, with 11 positions matching TRBD1. V lost 6 bases, J lost 2 bases, and 2 bases stayed unmatched. CDR3 length: 14 residues. CDR1 is LNHDA and CDR2 is SQIVND in the germline V gene (reference sequence). The CDR3 DNA sequence: TGTGCCAGTAGGGACAGGGGGCTTAACACTGAAGCTTTCTTT. Protein: CASRDRGLNTEAFF.

This sequence joins TRBV28 and TRBJ1-4, with a tentative D call TRBD1 (5 bases). Germline CDR1 reads MDHEN; CDR2 reads SYDVKM. V lost 9 bases and J lost 8, with 19 bases in between. The CDR3 sequence is 14 residues long. CDR3 sequence: CASRKGRPWEKLFF. CDR3 DNA: TGTGCCAGTCGAAAGGGGCGTCCTTGGGAAAAACTGTTTTTT.

This chain uses TRBV19 with TRBJ1-2; D perhaps matches TRBD1 (6 bases). Per the germline V gene, CDR1 is LNHDA and CDR2 is SQIVND (reference sequence). The germline V and J ends were trimmed by 5 bases and 4 bases, with 17 bases remaining between them. There are 15 residues in the CDR3. CDR3 residues: CASSPGAGIGYGYTF. Written as DNA, the CDR3 is TGTGCCAGTAGTCCAGGGGCAGGGATCGGCTATGGCTACACCTTC.